The 17 T cell receptor beta chains below were found in one sample sequenced in a study of shared clonotypes between healthy human individuals. TCRdb's copy holds only in-frame clones and misses some; the assay was immunoSEQ multiplex PCR. This table has 490,000 or so clones, 76% appearing once. The sample comprised PBMCs. These receptor sequences come from a woman aged 40 to 55 in good health. Some clones in this sample may be carry-over from other donors' samples.

Worth noting for this clone: At the DNA level, this CDR3 is encoded by other sequences in the same sample as well. The rearrangement uses TRBV19 and TRBJ1-1; tentative D call: TRBD1 (5 bases). Germline V CDR1 and CDR2: LNHDA, SQIVND (reference sequence). Trimming took 1 base from V and 4 from J, leaving 7 bases between them. CDR3 length: 13 residues. As DNA, the CDR3 is TGTGCCAGTAGTATAGGGAGGGGCACTGAAGCTTTCTTT. It yields the protein CASSIGRGTEAFF.

The chain joins TRBV28 to TRBJ2-7; D call uncertain. Deletions cut 6 bases from V and 0 bases from J, with 6 bases between. The V gene's germline CDR1 is MDHEN and CDR2 SYDVKM. The CDR3 extends over 12 amino acids. The CDR3 bases are TGTGCCAGCAGCACATACTCCTACGAGCAGTACTTC. Encoded protein: CASSTYSYEQYF.

The V call is TRBV29-1, the J call TRBJ2-1; either TRBD1 or TRBD2 may supply D (6 bases each). CDR3 length equals 11 residues. V lost 7 bases and J 10 bases, leaving 14 bases between the germline ends. Germline-derived CDR1 and CDR2 are SQVTM and ANQGSEA. CDR3 residues: CSAYRGREQFF. The CDR3 DNA follows: TGCAGCGCCTATAGGGGGAGGGAGCAGTTCTTC.

The chain is built from TRBV7-2 and TRBJ2-1; D is possibly TRBD1 (6 bases). The V end was cut by 5 bases, the J end by 0 bases, with 14 bases between. In germline, CDR1 is SGHTA, CDR2 FQGNSA. This CDR3 comprises 16 residues. As DNA, the CDR3 is TGTGCCAGCAGCACCGAAGGGACAATCTCCTACAATGAGCAGTTCTTC. The encoded protein is CASSTEGTISYNEQFF.

This chain uses TRBV7-9 with TRBJ2-7, with TRBD1 identical over 7 bases. In germline, CDR1 is SEHNR, CDR2 FQNEAQ (reference sequence). V shed 4 bases, J shed 2 bases, and the junction held 8 bases outside the gene matches. The CDR3 is made up of 15 amino acids. CDR3 DNA: TGTGCCAGCAGCTACTACCGGGACAGAGCCTACGAGCAGTACTTC. This encodes CASSYYRDRAYEQYF. Full variable domain (outside the CDR3, taken from reference TRBV7-9 and TRBJ2-7): DTGVSQNPRHKITKRGQNVTFRCDPISEHNRLYWYRQTLGQGPEFLTYFQNEAQLEKSRLLSDRFSAERPKGSFSTLEIQRTEQGDSAMYLCASSYYRDRAYEQYFGPGTRLTVT.

As concerns this clone: A read error is likely here: a far larger clone is one base away. The chain is built from TRBV7-2 and TRBJ1-4; TRBD1 is a possible D gene (5 bases). CDR3 size: 14 residues. Trimming left V 6 bases short and J 8 bases short, with 16 bases between. Germline loops: CDR1 SGHTA, CDR2 FQGNSA. Here the CDR3 reads CASRDTLGDEKLFF. The CDR3 nucleotides read TGTGCCAGCAGAGATACTTTAGGGGACGAAAAACTGTTTTTT.

In regard to this clone: Additional DNA sequences in this sample encode the identical CDR3. This chain joins TRBV7-2 and TRBJ1-5; perhaps TRBD1 as D (5 bases). The length of the CDR3 is 12 residues. Trimming took 1 base from V and 7 from J, leaving 5 bases between them. CDR1 SGHTA and CDR2 FQGNSA come from the germline V gene. As DNA, the CDR3 is TGTGCCAGCAGCTTAGGGGACCAGCCCCAGCATTTT. It is translated as CASSLGDQPQHF. Full variable domain (rest looked up from reference TRBV7-2 and TRBJ1-5): GAGVSQSPSNKVTEKGKDVELRCDPISGHTALYWYRQSLGQGLEFLIYFQGNSAPDKSGLPSDRFSAERTGGSVSTLTIQRTQQEDSAVYLCASSLGDQPQHFGDGTRLSIL.

The chain carries TRBV19 and TRBJ1-5, with D unclear. Germline V gene sequence: CDR1 LNHDA, CDR2 SQIVND (reference sequence). V was trimmed by 7 bases and J by 0 bases, leaving 7 bases between them. CDR3 size: 13 residues. Written as DNA, the CDR3 is TGTGCCAGTAAAGATAATAGCAATCAGCCCCAGCATTTT. It translates to CASKDNSNQPQHF.

CDR3 protein: CARLGFSYEQYF. The CDR3 nucleotides are TGTGCCCGGCTGGGTTTCTCCTACGAGCAGTACTTC. The chain employs TRBV14 and TRBJ2-7; D ambiguous. The V gene lost 11 bases and the J gene lost 0 bases, with 11 bases spanning the gap. Per germline, CDR1 SGHDN and CDR2 FVKESK. The CDR3 runs 12 residues.

The chain employs TRBV6-1 and TRBJ1-2; no clear D. Germline CDR1 is MNHNS and CDR2 is SASEGT. The CDR3 consists of 15 residues. Trimming shortened V by 2 bases and J by 4 bases, and 14 bases separated the two germline ends. The CDR3 region has the DNA TGTGCCAGCAGTGAATCTAGGGCTGGAAGCTATGGCTACACCTTC. Amino acids: CASSESRAGSYGYTF.

This clone was detected a few times. The chain combines TRBV27 with TRBJ2-7; 12 bases agree with TRBD1. The CDR3 length is 19 residues. V was clipped by 5 bases and J by 1 base; unmatched bases: 15. The germline V gene encodes CDR1 MNHEY and CDR2 SMNVEV (reference sequence). The CDR3 reads CASSPTGTGGGWGSYEQYF. CDR3 bases: TGTGCCAGCAGTCCGACCGGGACAGGGGGCGGGTGGGGTTCCTACGAGCAGTACTTC.

This clone was picked up a small number of times. This rearrangement joins TRBV7-2 to TRBJ2-5; 7 positions agree with TRBD2. The CDR3 is 16 amino acids. CDR1 is SGHTA, CDR2 FQGNSA, per germline. The V gene end was trimmed by 2 bases and the J gene end by 3 bases; junction bases not matched to a gene: 9. CDR3 nucleotides: TGTGCCAGCAGCTTATTAGCGGGCTACCCCAAAGAGACCCAGTACTTC. Residues: CASSLLAGYPKETQYF.

The chain recombines TRBV5-1 with TRBJ1-4, with a weak D call TRBD1 (5 bases). Germline V gene lookup returns CDR1 SGHRS and CDR2 YFSETQ. The CDR3 contains 16 residues. V shed 4 bases and J shed 6 bases, with 19 bases lying between them. This CDR3 is CASSPGGTGVDEKLFF. The DNA for the CDR3 is TGCGCCAGCAGCCCCGGAGGGACTGGCGTGGATGAAAAACTGTTTTTT.

This clone has only a few counts. V usage is TRBV28 and J usage is TRBJ1-1; D is unresolved. This CDR3 contains 13 residues. Trimming took off 5 bases at V and 1 base at J, with 8 bases between the two ends. The V gene's germline CDR1 is MDHEN and CDR2 SYDVKM. CDR3 sequence (DNA): TGTGCCAGCAGTGGTTACGGGAACACTGAAGCTTTCTTT. Its protein is CASSGYGNTEAFF.

This chain joins TRBV28 and TRBJ1-2; no firm D call. Germline V CDR1 and CDR2: MDHEN, SYDVKM. V gave up 3 bases and J gave up 4 bases, with 6 bases separating them. CDR3 length: 12 amino acids. The CDR3 nucleotides read TGTGCCAGCAGTTTTGACGTCTATGGCTACACCTTC. It codes for CASSFDVYGYTF.

This chain uses TRBV6-1 with TRBJ1-5; a possible D gene is TRBD1 (5 bases). The ends were cut back, 1 base at V and 5 bases at J, with 15 bases in the middle. The CDR3 spans 16 residues. The germline gives CDR1 MNHNS, CDR2 SASEGT. This CDR3 reads CASSEGRGGADQPQHF. CDR3 in DNA: TGTGCCAGCAGTGAAGGGCGCGGGGGAGCAGATCAGCCCCAGCATTTT.

This chain uses TRBV4-1 with TRBJ1-1, with 12 bases identical to TRBD1. CDR3 length: 16 amino acids. CDR1 and CDR2 from the germline V gene are MGHRA and YSYEKL. V lost 4 bases to trimming and J lost 4 bases; unmatched junction nucleotides: 7. Written as DNA, the CDR3 is TGCGCCAGCAGCCTCGGGACAGGGGGCCAGGGCACTGAAGCTTTCTTT. This gives the protein CASSLGTGGQGTEAFF.